This T cell receptor beta chain was documented in a study of blood T cell repertoires in COVID-19. Overall study context: Samples of COVID-19 (acute and convalescent) were obtained from the United States, Italy and Spain. Sample material is recorded as cDNA or gDNA derived from T cells, B-cell-depleted T cells, or PBMCs.

As processed by the authors: The authors estimated nucleated cell counts from reference gene primer amplification. Clones were sequenced by immunoSEQ multiplex PCR, and TCRdb holds only the in-frame ones, with some missing. V and J calls and clone size are as listed in that table; D and trimming were resolved from the DNA. The sample carries about 100,000 clones, less than 90% recorded once. CDR3 length: 16 amino acids. Trimming removed 0 bases from V and 1 base from J; junction bases left unmatched: 7. Germline V gives CDR1 GTSNPN, CDR2 SVGIG (reference sequence). This clone was seen a single time. This receptor was identified in a man in his 70s with active or convalescent COVID-19. The sample consisted of peripheral blood. V gene TRBV30 combines with J gene TRBJ2-5; 8 bases are a match to TRBD2. The CDR3 is CAWSVTPRGAQETQYF. For the CDR3, the DNA is TGTGCCTGGAGTGTTACCCCGCGGGGGGCCCAAGAGACCCAGTACTTC.